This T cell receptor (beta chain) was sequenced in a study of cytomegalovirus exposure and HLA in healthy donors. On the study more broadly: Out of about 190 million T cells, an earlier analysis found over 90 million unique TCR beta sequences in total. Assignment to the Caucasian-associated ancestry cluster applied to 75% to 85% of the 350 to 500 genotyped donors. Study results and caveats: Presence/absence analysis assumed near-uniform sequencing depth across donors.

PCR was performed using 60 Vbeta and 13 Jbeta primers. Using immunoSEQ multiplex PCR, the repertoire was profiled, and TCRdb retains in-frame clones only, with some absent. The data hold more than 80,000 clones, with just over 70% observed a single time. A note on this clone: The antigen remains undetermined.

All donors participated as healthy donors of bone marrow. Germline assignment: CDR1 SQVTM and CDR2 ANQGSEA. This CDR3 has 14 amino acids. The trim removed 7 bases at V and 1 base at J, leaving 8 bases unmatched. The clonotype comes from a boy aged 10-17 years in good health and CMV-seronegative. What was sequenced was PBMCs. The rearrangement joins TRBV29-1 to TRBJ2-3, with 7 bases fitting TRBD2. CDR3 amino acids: CSGGRASGTDTQYF. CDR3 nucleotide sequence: TGCAGCGGGGGGAGGGCCTCGGGCACAGATACGCAGTATTTT.